Included here is one T cell receptor (beta chain) sequence, with context. This entry is derived from a study of T cell clones after liver transplantation. Across the whole study: TCRbeta sequencing after a pre-transplant mixed lymphocyte reaction identified graft-donor-reactive clones, later tracked in post-transplant blood. Subjects received no induction therapy and standard immunosuppression until randomization at 12-24 months post-transplant. Three of the eight recipients were HCV-positive; the rest had non-autoimmune, non-viral transplant indications.

Libraries were prepared by immunoSEQ multiplex PCR; TCRdb keeps only in-frame clonotypes and omits some of them. The data hold tens of thousands of clones, with around four fifths observed a single time. The germline V gene encodes CDR1 SQVTM and CDR2 ANQGSEA. CDR3 length: 16 amino acids. V shed 1 base and J 5 bases; nucleotides not matched to a gene: 8. This TCR derives from a human patient who received a liver transplant. Among the T cells, some may be from the graft donor. This chain connects TRBV29-1 to TRBJ2-4, with 10 bases lining up with TRBD2. Sample: CD4+ T cells from blood, taken around 42 months after liver transplant. DNA for the CDR3: TGCAGCGTTGAAGGTCTAGCGGGAGAGGGGGAAAACATTCAGTACTTC. It codes for CSVEGLAGEGENIQYF.